The entry that follows covers one T cell receptor beta chain sequence. Its matching antigen is unknown. 5'RACE primed from the constant segment yielded TCR alpha and TCR beta cDNA libraries bearing sample barcodes and UMIs. TCRdb used MiXCR to reprocess the 5' RACE reads, holding one entry per CDR3 protein. This sample has 350,000 or so distinct CDR3 sequences, with approximately 22% found just once. These data come from a study of T-cell memory formation after mild COVID-19. Across the study: Across donors, TCR clusters were largely donor specific. Findings and caveats of the study: Of the contracting clones, CD4+ ones lay mainly in CM and EM, and CD8+ ones in EMRA.

The sequenced sample was PBMCs or a T cell subset sorted from them (not recorded which). The TCR originated in a man aged 18 to 29 who had mild COVID-19 (a few samples of this study predate the infection). Cell type and time point are not known.

The CDR3 sequence: CASSLARWGGGNEQFF. The DNA for the CDR3 is TGTGCCAGCAGCTTAGCGAGGTGGGGGGGAGGAAATGAGCAGTTCTTC. The genes are TRBV7-6 and TRBJ2-1; 7 bases line up with TRBD2. Germline-derived CDR1 and CDR2 are SGHVS and FNYEAQ. The CDR3 is 16 amino acids. V lost 0 bases and J lost 7; bases outside the gene matches: 9.